This T cell receptor beta chain is drawn from a study of vaccination effects on CD4 cells after COVID-19. Study background: IL-2 at around 9.8 IU/ml and peptides at 10 ug/ml were added to cultured PBMC, around 2.2 million per well.

CD4+ T cells were isolated after around ten days of culture. Broader study findings: Few convalescent patients were studied, and early post-infection samples were lacking.

About this clone itself: Its target is unknown.

Using immunoSEQ multiplex PCR, the repertoire was profiled, and TCRdb retains in-frame clones only, with some absent. The data contain 65,000 to 80,000 clones, roughly three quarters of them singletons. The CDR3 has 18 amino acids. Germline CDR1 SGHTS, CDR2 YDEGEE. Trimming at V came to 4 bases and at J to 3 bases, leaving 18 bases not matched to a gene. This clonotype was sampled from a human donor who received a COVID-19 vaccine. The chain uses TRBV5-8 and TRBJ1-1, with 7 bases identical to TRBD1. The sequencing used CD4+ T cells from PBMCs cultured without peptide, collected before COVID-19 vaccination. The CDR3 region has the DNA TGTGCCAGCAGCCTAGAACAGGGGAGGGGGGGGTTTCACACTGAAGCTTTCTTT. Protein product: CASSLEQGRGGFHTEAFF. Full variable domain (remainder filled in from reference TRBV5-8 and TRBJ1-1): EAGVTQSPTHLIKTRGQQATLRCSPISGHTSVYWYQQALGLGLQFLLWYDEGEERNRGNFPPRFSGRQFPNYSSELNVNALELEDSALYLCASSLEQGRGGFHTEAFFGQGTRLTVV.